These T cell receptor beta chains were read from a single sample in a study of human T cells and chemical hapten exposure. TCRdb re-called the 5' RACE reads with MiXCR, one entry per CDR3 protein. The sample has over 95,000 distinct CDR3 sequences; approximately 19% are singletons. The source of these receptors is a human donor in good health. Each CDR3 is given with its conserved first and last residue. A D gene is named only where the DNA matches it firmly.

v_call	d_call	j_call	cdr3_aa
TRBV28	.	TRBJ2-7	CASSFIEAPYEQYF
TRBV12-5	.	TRBJ1-1	CASGRDLVSTEAFF
TRBV7-9	TRBD1	TRBJ1-1	CASSSQGAVQEAFF
TRBV6-2/TRBV6-3	.	TRBJ2-7	CASSRAGLYEQYF
TRBV29-1	.	TRBJ2-5	CSVGQSQETQYF
TRBV11-2	.	TRBJ2-7	CASSLVASEQYF
TRBV5-5	TRBD2	TRBJ2-3	CASSLVTSAEDTQYF
TRBV29-1	.	TRBJ2-1	CSVGGLLYNEQFF
TRBV11-2	.	TRBJ2-7	CASSLLLGRGPLRKQYF
TRBV5-1	.	TRBJ1-1	CASSFTGQNTEAFF
TRBV11-1	TRBD1	TRBJ1-4	CASRRQGKDNEKLFF
TRBV12-3/TRBV12-4	TRBD2	TRBJ2-2	CASRPGLALSGELFF
TRBV3-1	.	TRBJ2-5	CASTGRSQETQYF
TRBV27	.	TRBJ2-1	CASSLEGQAYNEQFF
TRBV12-3/TRBV12-4	.	TRBJ1-6	CASRPRDTYNSPLHF
TRBV28	TRBD2	TRBJ2-7	CASSRPSSGRLEEQYF
TRBV12-3/TRBV12-4	.	TRBJ1-2	CASNGAGAGYTF
TRBV28	.	TRBJ2-7	CASTPMVIPYEQYF
TRBV5-1	TRBD2	TRBJ2-3	CASSPRTSGITDTQYF
TRBV18	.	TRBJ2-7	CASSLPGRSYEQYF
TRBV6-5	.	TRBJ1-5	CASSHRRLSDQPQHF
TRBV18	.	TRBJ2-3	CASRFTVAATDTQYF
TRBV7-9	TRBD2	TRBJ2-7	CASSFYSPGPGGPGLEKRYEQYF
TRBV6-6	TRBD2	TRBJ2-2	CASTLGLANTGELFF
TRBV7-8	.	TRBJ1-1	CASSKPQGVGMLHTEAFF
TRBV20-1	TRBD2	TRBJ2-1	CSARGGTSGGNEQFF
TRBV30	TRBD1	TRBJ1-1	CAWSVLGQGEAFF
TRBV10-3	.	TRBJ2-7	CAIRSSGDRDEQYF
TRBV9	.	TRBJ2-5	CASSVGGGLSETQYF
TRBV12-3/TRBV12-4	.	TRBJ1-1	CASLGGWSTEAFF
TRBV20-1	TRBD1	TRBJ1-1	CSVKQGAPGTEAFF
TRBV7-3	TRBD2	TRBJ2-1	CATGAGANNEQFF
TRBV24-1	.	TRBJ2-2	CAIRGGSDTGELFF
TRBV19	TRBD1	TRBJ2-4	CASSLTGTEGVVQYF
TRBV20-1	TRBD1	TRBJ2-2	CSARDPRQGFTGELFF
TRBV7-9	TRBD1	TRBJ2-7	CASSPRTGAHEQYF
TRBV19	.	TRBJ2-3	CASMHLDTQYF
TRBV28	.	TRBJ2-7	CASSFPDIGERNYEQYF
TRBV29-1	.	TRBJ1-5	CSISDSRFQPQHF
TRBV7-3	.	TRBJ2-3	CASSLEAGSTDTQYF
TRBV20-1	TRBD2	TRBJ2-1	CSADSWDYEHNEQFF
TRBV28	.	TRBJ2-7	CASRRGYSSYEQYF
TRBV3-1	TRBD1	TRBJ1-5	CASSPDRGYQPQHF
TRBV6-6	.	TRBJ2-1	CAAKRGSDNEQFF
TRBV5-6	.	TRBJ2-7	CASSPLAAPFHEQYF
TRBV20-1	TRBD2	TRBJ2-3	CSAGLAGGGNTQYF
TRBV10-3	.	TRBJ1-6	CASRGPDSPLHF
TRBV7-9	.	TRBJ1-4	CASSLGRAGEKLFF
TRBV6-5	TRBD1	TRBJ1-6	CASSWGGTGSSYNSPLHF
TRBV20-1	.	TRBJ2-1	CSARDRRAFSYNEQFF
TRBV12-3/TRBV12-4	TRBD1	TRBJ2-1	CASRRGQSYNEQFF
TRBV7-3	.	TRBJ2-3	CASSWSSVRDTQYF
TRBV3-1	.	TRBJ1-1	CASSQVGRPNTEAFF
TRBV5-8	.	TRBJ2-3	CARPGGFSTDTQYF